This T cell receptor (beta chain) originates from a study of PD-L1 blockade in urothelial cancer. Turning to the study itself: Once treatment had started, blood was analyzed at 3 weeks (second dose) and again at 6 weeks. Typically, measured as a median, blood samples had 141,255 T cells.

V was trimmed by 8 bases and J by 3 bases, leaving 17 bases between them. There are 15 residues in the CDR3. CDR1 is MNHNY, CDR2 SVGAGI, per germline (reference sequence). Study-wide findings and caveats: Blood TCR clonality below the median before treatment was a predictor of better survival.

Time point specified: pretreatment peripheral blood. Patients each gave 1 to 8 samples, pretreatment and on-treatment. A note on this clone: Its antigen is not known.

Only in-frame clones appear in the TCRdb table, and some are missing; sequencing was by immunoSEQ multiplex PCR. The sample lists 45,000 to 55,000 clones, roughly 80% seen once, with 1% to 1.5% in the top ten. This specimen consisted of PBMCs, obtained around atezolizumab (anti-PD-L1) treatment. This chain connects TRBV6-6 to TRBJ1-5, with D tentatively TRBD1 (5 bases). This receptor was taken from a man aged 50-60 years with urothelial cancer. The CDR3 region is CASSTTGTNNQPQHF. CDR3 nucleotide sequence: TGTGCCAGCTCTACAACCGGGACTAACAATCAGCCCCAGCATTTT.